These T cell receptor beta chains were read from a single sample in a study of blood T cell repertoires in COVID-19. Data came from immunoSEQ multiplex PCR; TCRdb stores just in-frame clones and leaves some out. The sample shows about 99,000 clones, about 90% of them seen only once. Material for sequencing was peripheral blood. Every receptor here comes from a human donor in a cohort sampled during active COVID-19. Both conserved end residues are part of each CDR3. D genes are given only for firm matches. Clone size, where shown, is once, few, many, or a class for clones that have expanded.

v_gene	len	abundance	j_gene	d_gene	CDR3nt	CDR3aa
TRBV5-1	13	.	TRBJ2-5	TRBD2	TGCGCCAGCAGCCCGGGGGGCCAAGAGACCCAGTACTTC	CASSPGGQETQYF
TRBV19	14	.	TRBJ2-2	.	TGTGCCAGTAGTATGGGGGGGGCCACCGGGGAGCTGTTTTTT	CASSMGGATGELFF
TRBV6-5	16	.	TRBJ2-3	TRBD1	TGTGCCAGCAGTTACGTCGAGACAGGGGGCACAGATACGCAGTATTTT	CASSYVETGGTDTQYF
TRBV7-2	18	.	TRBJ2-2	.	TGTGCCAGCAGCTTACCAGCAGGGGGGAGAGGGCGGACCGGGGAGCTGTTTTTT	CASSLPAGGRGRTGELFF
TRBV27	15	.	TRBJ2-2	.	TGTGCCAGCAGTTTATTCGCAGGGGCCACCGGGGAGCTGTTTTTT	CASSLFAGATGELFF
TRBV21-1	15	.	TRBJ1-1	.	TGTGCCAGCAGAACTAACCGGGTGACGAACACTGAAGCTTTCTTT	CASRTNRVTNTEAFF
TRBV28	17	.	TRBJ2-7	TRBD1	TGTGCCAGCAGTTCCCAGATCCGACAGGGATGGTTCTACGAGCAGTACTTC	CASSSQIRQGWFYEQYF
TRBV25-1	14	.	TRBJ1-5	.	TGTGCCAGCAGAGAGGGGGGGGAGGAGCAGCCCCAGCATTTT	CASREGGEEQPQHF
TRBV18	16	.	TRBJ1-3	.	TGTGCCAGCTCACCACCTCAGGGCCAGTATGGAAACACCATATATTTT	CASSPPQGQYGNTIYF
TRBV2	11	.	TRBJ2-3	.	TGTGCCAGCATGGGGGCGGATACGCAGTATTTT	CASMGADTQYF
TRBV18	19	.	TRBJ2-3	TRBD2	TGTGCCAGCTCACCACTACCTAGACTAGCGGGGGGACGCACAGATACGCAGTATTTT	CASSPLPRLAGGRTDTQYF
TRBV6-2/TRBV6-3	16	.	TRBJ2-1	TRBD2	TGTGCCAGCAGTTACCTCAGGGAGGGCTCCTACAATGAGCAGTTCTTC	CASSYLREGSYNEQFF
TRBV23-1	19	.	TRBJ1-6	TRBD1	TGCGCCAGCAGTCAATCTTGCTTGCCAGGGGGCTTCTATAATTCACCCCTCCACTTT	CASSQSCLPGGFYNSPLHF
TRBV5-1	13	once	TRBJ2-5	.	TGCGCCAGCAGCTTAGAGTGGCAAGAGACCCAGTACTTC	CASSLEWQETQYF
TRBV7-3	14	.	TRBJ2-3	TRBD2	TGTGCCAGCAGCAAACGGGGGGGAGATGATACGCAGTATTTT	CASSKRGGDDTQYF
TRBV11-3	16	.	TRBJ2-3	TRBD2	TGTGCCAGCAGCTTAGATAGCGGGAAGTCCCCGGATACGCAGTATTTT	CASSLDSGKSPDTQYF
TRBV27	20	.	TRBJ2-1	TRBD2	TGTGCCAGCAGCTCAAACGTACTCCGACTAGCGGGAGGACGCTACAATGAGCAGTTCTTC	CASSSNVLRLAGGRYNEQFF
TRBV5-6	14	.	TRBJ2-3	.	TGTGCCAGCAGCTTGGAAAGGGGAACAGATACGCAGTATTTT	CASSLERGTDTQYF
TRBV28	14	.	TRBJ2-7	.	TGTGGCAGCAGTCCCCTTTACAGGTCCTACGAGCAGTACTTC	CGSSPLYRSYEQYF
TRBV5-1	17	.	TRBJ2-5	.	TGCGCCAGCAGCTTGTATCCAGGGGTTAACTCCGGTGAGACCCAGTACTTC	CASSLYPGVNSGETQYF
TRBV19	15	.	TRBJ1-1	.	TGTGCCAGTAGTTCCTCGGCCAGCGGGAACACTGAAGCTTTCTTT	CASSSSASGNTEAFF
TRBV5-1	15	.	TRBJ1-1	TRBD1	TGCGCCAGCAGCCCAAGAGGGCAGGGGGACACTGAAGCTTTCTTT	CASSPRGQGDTEAFF
TRBV5-8	14	.	TRBJ2-7	.	TGTGCCAGCAGTCCCGCCCCGGGGAGGTACGAGCAGTACTTC	CASSPAPGRYEQYF
TRBV4-1	16	.	TRBJ2-7	TRBD1	TGCGCCAGCAGCCAAGAACCGGGACAGGGGGCAAGAGAGCAGTACTTC	CASSQEPGQGAREQYF
TRBV12-3/TRBV12-4	13	once	TRBJ1-2	TRBD1	TGTGCCAGCAGTTTCGGACAGGGCGGTGGCTACACCTTC	CASSFGQGGGYTF
TRBV6-2/TRBV6-3	13	.	TRBJ1-2	.	TGTGCCAGCAGTTATGCAGGGTATCATGGCTACACCTTC	CASSYAGYHGYTF
TRBV7-9	17	.	TRBJ2-1	.	TGTGCCAGCAGCTCCGTCGGCCGCGGGCGGAACTACAATGAGCAGTTCTTC	CASSSVGRGRNYNEQFF
TRBV30	13	.	TRBJ1-2	.	TGTGCCTATACGGAGTCAGAGGGAGGTGGCTACACCTTC	CAYTESEGGGYTF
TRBV9	16	.	TRBJ2-1	TRBD2	TGTGCCAGCAGCACCTATCCTAGCGGGGCCTACAATGAGCAGTTCTTC	CASSTYPSGAYNEQFF
TRBV30	16	few	TRBJ2-7	.	TGTGCCTGGACCCGATCCGGCTTCGGGTTGGTCGACGAGCAGTACTTC	CAWTRSGFGLVDEQYF
TRBV5-8	12	.	TRBJ2-5	.	TGTGCCAGCAGCTCCTGGACGGGATCGGAGTACTTC	CASSSWTGSEYF
TRBV5-6	11	.	TRBJ2-1	.	TGTGCCAGCACCCTATACAATGAGCAGTTCTTC	CASTLYNEQFF
TRBV7-9	14	.	TRBJ2-2	.	TGTGCCAGCAGCTCCCGTGGGGGCCCCGGGGAGCTGTTTTTT	CASSSRGGPGELFF
TRBV2	13	.	TRBJ1-6	TRBD1	TGTGCCAGCAGGGGACAGGGGAGTACACCCCTCCACTTT	CASRGQGSTPLHF
TRBV3-1/TRBV3-2	14	.	TRBJ2-7	.	TGTGCCAGCAGCCAAGAGTGGAGCTCCTACGAGCAGTACTTC	CASSQEWSSYEQYF
TRBV3-1/TRBV3-2	14	.	TRBJ1-1	TRBD1	TGTGCCAGCGCAACCAACAGGGGCGTCACTGAAGCTTTCTTT	CASATNRGVTEAFF
TRBV7-2	13	.	TRBJ1-6	.	TGTGCCAGCAGCTTATGGAGGGAGTCACCCCTCCACTTT	CASSLWRESPLHF
TRBV15	16	once	TRBJ2-7	TRBD1	TGTGCCACCAGCAGGGCAACAGGGGCCATTACCTACGAGCAGTACTTC	CATSRATGAITYEQYF
TRBV5-1	14	.	TRBJ2-5	TRBD2	TGCGCCAGCAGCTTGCGGGGGGTCCAAGAGACCCAGTACTTC	CASSLRGVQETQYF
TRBV9	13	once	TRBJ2-1	.	TGTGCCAGCAGCGCAGAGACAGAGAATGAGCAGTTCTTC	CASSAETENEQFF
TRBV7-6	16	few	TRBJ2-6	.	TGTGCCAGCAGCCAGCGACAGTTCTCTGGGGCCAACGTCCTGACTTTC	CASSQRQFSGANVLTF
TRBV2	15	.	TRBJ2-7	TRBD2	TGTGCCAGCAGCCCTACTAGCGGGAGAGGGTACGAGCAGTACTTC	CASSPTSGRGYEQYF
TRBV13	14	.	TRBJ2-1	.	TGTGCCAGCAGCTCGTCATACAGTTACAATGAGCAGTTCTTC	CASSSSYSYNEQFF
TRBV28	18	once	TRBJ2-3	TRBD1	TGTGCCAGCAGTTCATGGGCCGGGACAGGGGGGGCCACAGATACGCAGTATTTT	CASSSWAGTGGATDTQYF
TRBV11-2	14	.	TRBJ2-5	.	TGTGCCAGCAGCTTAACCAGGGGTCAAGAGACCCAGTACTTC	CASSLTRGQETQYF
TRBV18	13	.	TRBJ1-5	.	TGTGCCAGCTCACCAGACACCAGTCAGCCCCAGCATTTT	CASSPDTSQPQHF
TRBV6-1	16	once	TRBJ2-7	.	TGTGCCAGCAGTGAAGCGCTTCCCCGGAGCTCCTACGAGCAGTACTTC	CASSEALPRSSYEQYF
TRBV11-3	13	few	TRBJ1-1	.	TGTGCCAGCAGTTGGACTGTGAACACTGAAGCTTTCTTT	CASSWTVNTEAFF
TRBV9	13	.	TRBJ2-5	TRBD1	TGTGCCAGCAGCGTGGACAGGGTTGAGACCCAGTACTTC	CASSVDRVETQYF
TRBV29-1	15	few	TRBJ1-1	.	TGCAGCGGGGGCCCGGGGTGGGCTATGAACACTGAAGCTTTCTTT	CSGGPGWAMNTEAFF
TRBV6-2/TRBV6-3	15	.	TRBJ1-5	.	TGTGCCAGCAGTTACAGGGAGGGTAGCAATCAGCCCCAGCATTTT	CASSYREGSNQPQHF
TRBV10-3	15	.	TRBJ2-5	.	TGTGCCATCAGTGGTAGCTCCCCTCCTGAAGAGACCCAGTACTTC	CAISGSSPPEETQYF
TRBV7-6	15	.	TRBJ2-3	.	TGTGCCAGCAGCTTGTTTTCGCAGGGGACAGATACGCAGTATTTT	CASSLFSQGTDTQYF
TRBV5-8	14	.	TRBJ1-1	.	TGTGCCAGCCCCTATATCGGGGAAGTGGATGAAGCTTTCTTT	CASPYIGEVDEAFF
TRBV28	15	.	TRBJ1-5	TRBD1	TGTGCCAGCAGTACGAGACAGGGTTTGGATCAGCCCCAGCATTTT	CASSTRQGLDQPQHF
TRBV4-1	11	.	TRBJ1-1	.	TGCGCCAGCAGCCGTGGGACGGACTATAGGTTT	CASSRGTDYRF
TRBV11-2	15	.	TRBJ2-4	.	TGTGCCAGCAGTCTTCACTTGGGAAAAGCGGACATTCAGTACTTC	CASSLHLGKADIQYF
TRBV5-3	12	once	TRBJ1-2	.	TGTGCCAGAAGCTTGAACTCCCATGGCTACACCTTC	CARSLNSHGYTF
TRBV14	12	once	TRBJ2-1	.	TGTGCCAGCAGCCAAGGAGGTCATGAGCAGTTCTTC	CASSQGGHEQFF